This T cell receptor (beta chain) was recorded in a study of blood T cell repertoires in COVID-19. Across the whole study: Specimens from acute and convalescent COVID-19 originated in the United States, Italy and Spain.

In the original processing: Amplified reference gene primers provided the basis for estimating nucleated cell counts. Only in-frame clones appear in the TCRdb table, and some are missing; sequencing was by immunoSEQ multiplex PCR. V and J calls and clone size follow that table, whereas D and trimming were derived from the DNA. The sample has about 320,000 clones; 89% are singletons. The CDR3 covers 15 residues. V lost 2 bases to trimming and J lost 2 bases, with 9 bases between them. CDR1 is LGHDT and CDR2 is YNNKEL in the germline V gene (reference sequence). The chain couples TRBV3-1 (or the pseudogene TRBV3-2) to TRBJ2-2, with D perhaps matching TRBD2 (5 bases). The clonotype originates from a man aged 18 to 29 who had recovered from COVID-19. Sequenced sample: peripheral blood. The CDR3 sequence is CASSQLATNTGELFF. For the CDR3, the DNA is TGTGCCAGCAGCCAACTAGCTACAAACACCGGGGAGCTGTTTTTT.